Below are 22 T cell receptor beta chains sequenced from a single sample in a study of blood T cell repertoires in COVID-19. Repertoires were generated with immunoSEQ multiplex PCR, while TCRdb's copy carries only in-frame clones and drops some. The sample carries 110,000 or so clones, under 80% recorded once. The sample consisted of peripheral blood. The receptors here all came from a woman aged 70-85 years with acute or convalescent COVID-19.

The chain recombines TRBV5-4 with TRBJ2-5; 12 nucleotides line up with TRBD2. V lost 6 bases, J lost 5 bases, and 11 bases stayed unmatched. Germline V lookup: CDR1 SGHNT, CDR2 YYREEE (reference sequence). This CDR3 has 16 amino acids. As DNA, the CDR3 is TGTGCCAGCATGTCTAGCGGGGGGGCCGGACGGGAGACCCAGTACTTC. It encodes CASMSSGGAGRETQYF.

The chain combines TRBV30 with TRBJ1-1, with TRBD1 matching over 9 bases. V trimming: 1 base; J trimming: 6 bases; junction bases outside the gene matches: 12. Germline values: CDR1 GTSNPN, CDR2 SVGIG (reference sequence). CDR3 length equals 16 residues. Written as DNA, the CDR3 is TGTGCCTGGAGTGCCTCCGGGACAGGGTATTGGGCTGAAGCTTTCTTT. Amino acid sequence: CAWSASGTGYWAEAFF.

In its sample, this clone was seen a few times. The V and J genes are TRBV6-5 and TRBJ2-7, with 9 bases identical to TRBD1. From germline, CDR1 is MNHEY and CDR2 SVGAGI. Trimming cost V 2 bases and J 2 bases; bases outside gene matches: 7. The CDR3 has 16 residues. The CDR3 here is CASSYRDRVFPYEQYF. The CDR3 DNA is TGTGCCAGCAGTTACCGGGACAGGGTTTTCCCCTACGAGCAGTACTTC.

The sample holds a few counts of this clone. The chain links TRBV4-1 to TRBJ2-6, with D perhaps TRBD1 (6 bases). V was shortened by 0 bases and J by 0 bases, with 15 bases between the two germline ends. Germline values: CDR1 MGHRA, CDR2 YSYEKL. The CDR3 covers 19 residues. In DNA, the CDR3 is TGCGCCAGCAGCCAAGATTGGAGTGACAGGCGCTCTGGGGCCAACGTCCTGACTTTC. Its translation: CASSQDWSDRRSGANVLTF.

Only a few counts were recorded for this clone. The rearrangement links TRBV6-5 to TRBJ1-2, with 8 bases lining up with TRBD1. CDR3 length equals 12 residues. The V segment lost 10 bases and the J segment 8 bases; nucleotides outside the gene matches: 9. Looked up from germline, CDR1 is MNHEY and CDR2 is SVGAGI. CDR3 sequence (DNA): TGTGCCACCGCGACAGGGGTGAGGGGCTACACCTTC. Translated: CATATGVRGYTF.

The V call is TRBV2, the J call TRBJ2-3; no definite D call. This CDR3 spans 12 amino acids. From germline, CDR1 is SNHLY and CDR2 FYNNEI. V lost 6 bases and J lost 5, with 9 bases in between. The chain's CDR3 is CASSRGEDTQYF. Written as DNA, the CDR3 is TGTGCCAGCAGCAGAGGTGAAGATACGCAGTATTTT.

Comment on this clone: This sample also contains other DNA sequences that code for the same CDR3. J is TRBJ2-5 and V is TRBV30, with D uncertain. Germline V CDR1 and CDR2: GTSNPN, SVGIG (reference sequence). CDR3 length: 11 residues. The ends were cut back, 1 base at V and 2 bases at J, with 2 bases in the middle. This CDR3 is CAWSAQETQYF. CDR3 bases: TGTGCCTGGAGTGCTCAAGAGACCCAGTACTTC.

In this sample, this clone turned up many times. The V gene is TRBV5-5, the J gene TRBJ1-5; D may be TRBD1 (5 bases). The germline gives CDR1 SGHKS, CDR2 YYEKEE (reference sequence). V was trimmed by 0 bases and J by 7 bases, leaving 11 bases between them. The CDR3 covers 14 residues. CDR3 coding DNA: TGTGCCAGCAGCTTGGTGGCGGGGGACCAGCCCCAGCATTTT. This encodes CASSLVAGDQPQHF.

The chain recombines TRBV7-8 with TRBJ1-3; TRBD1 agrees at 7 bases. The CDR3 consists of 14 residues. V trimming: 5 bases; J trimming: 3 bases; junction bases outside the gene matches: 4. Germline V gene data show CDR1 as SGHVS and CDR2 as FQNEAQ. The CDR3 sequence: CASSPTGYGNTIYF. In DNA, the CDR3 is TGTGCCAGCAGCCCGACAGGGTATGGAAACACCATATATTTT. Based on the CDR3 plus reference TRBV7-8 and TRBJ1-3, the full variable domain is GAGVSQSPRYKVAKRGQDVALRCDPISGHVSLFWYQQALGQGPEFLTYFQNEAQLDKSGLPSDRFFAERPEGSVSTLKIQRTQQEDSAVYLCASSPTGYGNTIYFGEGSWLTVV.

The rearrangement joins TRBV5-4 to TRBJ2-1; no clear D gene. This CDR3 spans 13 amino acids. CDR1 is SGHNT and CDR2 is YYREEE in the germline V gene (reference sequence). The V gene lost 8 bases and the J gene lost 6 bases, with 15 bases spanning the gap. This chain's CDR3 is CASSRWASNEQFF. Written as DNA, the CDR3 is TGTGCCAGTAGTCGCTGGGCCAGCAATGAGCAGTTCTTC.

The table lists this clone with a few counts. This chain links TRBV9 with TRBJ1-4; D is perhaps TRBD1 (5 bases). Trimming took 4 bases from V and 12 from J, leaving 13 bases between them. There are 12 residues in the CDR3. Germline lookup yields CDR1 SGDLS and CDR2 YYNGEE. The DNA for the CDR3 is TGTGCCAGCAGCACTAGCGGGGGGGAACTGTTTTTT. Its translation is CASSTSGGELFF.

This clone was counted between two and nine times. V is TRBV10-3 and J is TRBJ1-4; 9 bases map to TRBD1. The CDR3 covers 14 residues. V gave up 6 bases and J gave up 5 bases; unmatched junction bases: 4. Germline V CDR1 and CDR2: ENHRY, SYGVKD. In DNA, the CDR3 is TGTGCCATCAGAGACAGGGGGAGAAATGAAAAACTGTTTTTT. This translates into CAIRDRGRNEKLFF.

The gene calls are TRBV19 and TRBJ1-2; 9 positions agree with TRBD1. Looked up from germline, CDR1 is LNHDA and CDR2 is SQIVND (reference sequence). There are 14 residues in the CDR3. Trimming took 4 bases from V and 8 from J; bases not matched to a gene: 8. CDR3 DNA sequence: TGTGCCAGTAGTACCCGGGACAGGGTTGCGGGCTACACCTTC. Amino acid sequence: CASSTRDRVAGYTF.

This clone was detected only a few times. The V and J genes are TRBV7-9 and TRBJ2-1; TRBD2 matches 8 bases. Germline V gene sequence: CDR1 SEHNR, CDR2 FQNEAQ (reference sequence). Losses at the gene ends were 4 bases for V and 15 bases for J; bases not matched to a gene: 14. The CDR3 runs 14 residues. The CDR3: CASSSAGGLSSRFF. As DNA, the CDR3 is TGTGCCAGCAGCTCTGCGGGGGGACTCTCTAGTCGGTTCTTC. The variable domain in full, completed from reference TRBV7-9 and TRBJ2-1, reads DTGVSQNPRHKITKRGQNVTFRCDPISEHNRLYWYRQTLGQGPEFLTYFQNEAQLEKSRLLSDRFSAERPKGSFSTLEIQRTEQGDSAMYLCASSSAGGLSSRFFGPGTRLTVL.

V and J are TRBV5-6 and TRBJ2-2; maybe TRBD1 (5 bases). The CDR3 spans 16 residues. Deletions cut 2 bases from V and 1 base from J, with 12 bases between. Germline V gives CDR1 SGHDT, CDR2 YYEEEE. DNA for the CDR3: TGTGCCAGCAGCTTTAGGACAATCAAGAACACCGGGGAGCTGTTTTTT. Protein sequence: CASSFRTIKNTGELFF.

Only a few counts were recorded for this clone. This chain links TRBV3-1 (or the pseudogene TRBV3-2) with TRBJ2-6; D is uncertain. Germline CDR1 LGHDT, CDR2 YNNKEL (reference sequence). There are 16 residues in the CDR3. V was shortened by 4 bases and J by 0 bases, with 10 bases between the two germline ends. CDR3 sequence reads: CASSRTAFSGANVLTF. DNA of the CDR3: TGTGCCAGCAGCCGTACAGCTTTCTCTGGGGCCAACGTCCTGACTTTC.

On this clone itself: Other DNA sequences in this sample translate to the same CDR3. The gene calls are TRBV18 and TRBJ1-1; tentative D call: TRBD1 (6 bases). CDR1 KGHSH and CDR2 LQKENI come from the germline V gene. This CDR3 has 15 amino acids. V lost 0 bases to trimming and J lost 1 base, with 9 bases between them. CDR3 nucleotides: TGTGCCAGCTCACCACCGGGCAGGGGGAACACTGAAGCTTTCTTT. Translating gives CASSPPGRGNTEAFF.

This clone was counted once. The gene calls are TRBV10-3 and TRBJ1-5; 7 bases align to TRBD1. The CDR3 has 15 residues. V lost 2 bases, J lost 5 bases, and 6 bases stayed unmatched. In germline, CDR1 is ENHRY, CDR2 SYGVKD. The CDR3 sequence: CAISERQGEDQPQHF. The CDR3 nucleotides read TGTGCCATCAGTGAGAGGCAGGGGGAGGATCAGCCCCAGCATTTT.

The table lists this clone with a count of one. This chain joins TRBV27 and TRBJ2-7; 9 nucleotides match TRBD1. This CDR3 comprises 15 residues. From germline, CDR1 is MNHEY and CDR2 SMNVEV (reference sequence). V dropped 4 bases and J dropped 3; count of bases not matched to a gene: 7. The CDR3 spells CASSSLTGGFYEQYF. CDR3 nucleotide sequence: TGTGCCAGCAGTTCCCTGACAGGGGGGTTCTACGAGCAGTACTTC.

The chain is built from TRBV5-1 and TRBJ2-2; TRBD2 is a possible D gene (6 bases). The germline V and J ends were trimmed by 1 base and 4 bases, with 11 bases remaining between them. CDR1 and CDR2 (germline): SGHRS, YFSETQ. This CDR3 comprises 15 residues. The CDR3 sequence: CASSLTQGGTGELFF. CDR3 DNA: TGCGCCAGCAGCTTGACGCAGGGAGGCACCGGGGAGCTGTTTTTT.

This clone was seen only once. This specimen includes other DNA sequences encoding the same CDR3. The chain employs TRBV5-1 and TRBJ2-7, with 7 bases lining up with TRBD2. The junction had 3 bases not matched to a gene; V was cut back by 3 bases and J by 0 bases. This CDR3 is 14 amino acids long. Germline CDR1 reads SGHRS; CDR2 reads YFSETQ. CDR3 sequence reads: CASSSTGGSYEQYF. CDR3 DNA: TGCGCCAGCAGCTCGACGGGGGGCTCCTACGAGCAGTACTTC.

This chain uses TRBV18 with TRBJ2-3, with D possibly matching TRBD2 (6 bases). The CDR3 sequence is 13 residues long. The V and J ends lost 3 bases and 6 bases respectively, with 10 bases between them. Germline CDR1 and CDR2: KGHSH and LQKENI. CDR3 DNA sequence: TGTGCCAGCTCACCGCGACGGGGGGATACGCAGTATTTT. It encodes CASSPRRGDTQYF.